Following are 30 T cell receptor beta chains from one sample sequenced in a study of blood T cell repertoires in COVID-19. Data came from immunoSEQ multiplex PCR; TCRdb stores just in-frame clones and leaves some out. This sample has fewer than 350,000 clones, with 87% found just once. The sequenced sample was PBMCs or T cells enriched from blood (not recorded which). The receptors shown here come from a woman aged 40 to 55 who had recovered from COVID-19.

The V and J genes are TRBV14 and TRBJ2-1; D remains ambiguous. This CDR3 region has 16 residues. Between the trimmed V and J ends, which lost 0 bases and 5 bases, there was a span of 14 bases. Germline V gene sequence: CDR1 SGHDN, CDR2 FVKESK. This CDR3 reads CASSQDPLNLNNEQFF. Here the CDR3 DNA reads TGTGCCAGCAGCCAAGATCCCCTAAACTTGAACAATGAGCAGTTCTTC.

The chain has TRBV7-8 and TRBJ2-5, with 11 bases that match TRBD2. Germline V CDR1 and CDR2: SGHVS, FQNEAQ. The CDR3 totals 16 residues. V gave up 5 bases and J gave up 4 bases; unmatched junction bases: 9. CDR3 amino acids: CASSSSGRASGETQYF. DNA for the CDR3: TGTGCCAGCAGCAGTAGCGGGAGGGCCTCGGGAGAGACCCAGTACTTC.

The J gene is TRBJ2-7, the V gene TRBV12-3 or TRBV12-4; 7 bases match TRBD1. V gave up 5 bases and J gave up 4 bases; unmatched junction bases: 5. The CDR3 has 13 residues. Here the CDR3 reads CASSPRTGYEQYF. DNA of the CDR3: TGTGCCAGCAGTCCCCGGACAGGTTACGAGCAGTACTTC.

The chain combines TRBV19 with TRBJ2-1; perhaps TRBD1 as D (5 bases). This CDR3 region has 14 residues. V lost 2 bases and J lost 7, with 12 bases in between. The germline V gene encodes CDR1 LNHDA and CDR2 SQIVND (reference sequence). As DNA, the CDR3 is TGTGCCAGTAGTATAATAGGGGTTCGGAATGAGCAGTTCTTC. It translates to CASSIIGVRNEQFF.

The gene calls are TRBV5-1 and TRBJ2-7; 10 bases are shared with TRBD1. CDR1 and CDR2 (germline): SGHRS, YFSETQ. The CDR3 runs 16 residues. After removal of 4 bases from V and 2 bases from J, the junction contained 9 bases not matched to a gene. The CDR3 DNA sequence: TGCGCCAGCAGCCGGAGACAGGGGGCGAGAACCTACGAGCAGTACTTC. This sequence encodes CASSRRQGARTYEQYF.

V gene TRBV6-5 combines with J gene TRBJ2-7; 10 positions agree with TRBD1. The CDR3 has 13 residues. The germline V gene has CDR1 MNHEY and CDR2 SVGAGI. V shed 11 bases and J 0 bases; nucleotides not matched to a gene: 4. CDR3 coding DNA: TGTGCCGGGGGGGACAGGGGCTCCTACGAGCAGTACTTC. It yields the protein CAGGDRGSYEQYF.

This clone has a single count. CDR3 nucleotide sequence: TGTGCCAGCTCACCACTTCAGGGGGCCACTGAAGCTTTCTTT. It codes for CASSPLQGATEAFF. The chain couples TRBV18 to TRBJ1-1, with 8 bases aligning to TRBD1. The V gene's germline CDR1 is KGHSH and CDR2 LQKENI. This CDR3 has 14 amino acids. Losses at the gene ends were 1 base for V and 4 bases for J; bases not matched to a gene: 2.

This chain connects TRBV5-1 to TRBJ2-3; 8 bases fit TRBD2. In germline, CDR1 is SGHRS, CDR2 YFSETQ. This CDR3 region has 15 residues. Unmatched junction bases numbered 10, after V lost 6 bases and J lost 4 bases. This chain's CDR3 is CASKRGDGRADTQYF. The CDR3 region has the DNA TGCGCCAGCAAGAGGGGGGACGGGAGGGCAGATACGCAGTATTTT.

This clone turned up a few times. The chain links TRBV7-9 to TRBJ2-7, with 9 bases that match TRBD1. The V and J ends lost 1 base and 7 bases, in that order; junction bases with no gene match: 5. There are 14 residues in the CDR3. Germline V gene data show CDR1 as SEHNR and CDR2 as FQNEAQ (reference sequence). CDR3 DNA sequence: TGTGCCAGCAGCTTAGTACAGGGGGCTAATGAGCAGTACTTC. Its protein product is CASSLVQGANEQYF.

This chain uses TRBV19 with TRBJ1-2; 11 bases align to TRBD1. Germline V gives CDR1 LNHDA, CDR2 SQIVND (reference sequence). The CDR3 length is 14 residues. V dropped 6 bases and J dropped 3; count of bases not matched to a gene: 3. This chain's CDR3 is CASSRTGGDYGYTF. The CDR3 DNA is TGTGCCAGTAGCCGGACAGGGGGCGACTATGGCTACACCTTC. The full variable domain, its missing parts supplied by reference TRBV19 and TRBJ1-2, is DGGITQSPKYLFRKEGQNVTLSCEQNLNHDAMYWYRQDPGQGLRLIYYSQIVNDFQKGDIAEGYSVSREKKESFPLTVTSAQKNPTAFYLCASSRTGGDYGYTFGSGTRLTVV.

The CDR3 nucleotides read TGTGCCAGCAGGATAGCGGGAGGGCCGGTTGAGCAGTTCTTC. As protein: CASRIAGGPVEQFF. The chain couples TRBV6-5 to TRBJ2-1; 11 bases align to TRBD2. Germline V gene data show CDR1 as MNHEY and CDR2 as SVGAGI. This CDR3 contains 14 residues. The J segment lost 9 bases and the V segment lost 6 bases, leaving 7 bases of the junction unmatched.

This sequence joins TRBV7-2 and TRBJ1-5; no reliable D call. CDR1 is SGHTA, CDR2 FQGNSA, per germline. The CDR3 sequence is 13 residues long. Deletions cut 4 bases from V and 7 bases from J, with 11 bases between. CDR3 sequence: CASSWAGNQPQHF. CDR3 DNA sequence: TGTGCCAGCAGCTGGGCGGGGAACCAGCCCCAGCATTTT.

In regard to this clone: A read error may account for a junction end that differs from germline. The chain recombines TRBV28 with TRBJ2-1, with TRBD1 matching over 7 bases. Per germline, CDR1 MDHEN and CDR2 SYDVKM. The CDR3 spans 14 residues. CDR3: CASSLRGGINGQFF. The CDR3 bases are TGTGCCAGCAGTTTACGAGGGGGCATCAATGGGCAGTTCTTC.

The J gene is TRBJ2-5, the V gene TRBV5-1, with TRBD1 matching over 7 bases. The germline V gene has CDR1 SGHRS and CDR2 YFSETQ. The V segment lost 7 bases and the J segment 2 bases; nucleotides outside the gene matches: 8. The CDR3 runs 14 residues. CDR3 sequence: CASRPGQIQETQYF. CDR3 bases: TGCGCCAGCCGGCCGGGACAGATTCAAGAGACCCAGTACTTC.

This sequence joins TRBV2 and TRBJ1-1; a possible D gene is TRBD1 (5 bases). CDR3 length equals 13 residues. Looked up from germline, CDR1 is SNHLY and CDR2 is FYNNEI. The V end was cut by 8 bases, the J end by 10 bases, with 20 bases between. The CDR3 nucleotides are TGTGCCAGCCCGGACTCGGGGGGGGATAGAGCTTTCTTT. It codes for CASPDSGGDRAFF.

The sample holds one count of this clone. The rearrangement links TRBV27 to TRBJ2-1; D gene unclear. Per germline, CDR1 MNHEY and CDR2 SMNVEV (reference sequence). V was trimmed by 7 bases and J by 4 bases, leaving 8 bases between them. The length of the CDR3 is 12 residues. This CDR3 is CASMTSYNEQFF. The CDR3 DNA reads TGTGCCAGCATGACTTCTTACAATGAGCAGTTCTTC.

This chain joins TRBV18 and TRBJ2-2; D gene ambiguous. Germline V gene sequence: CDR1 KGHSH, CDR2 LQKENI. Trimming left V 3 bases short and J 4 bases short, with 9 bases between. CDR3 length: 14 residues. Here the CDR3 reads CASSPPEATGELFF. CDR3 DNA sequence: TGTGCCAGCTCACCCCCAGAGGCCACCGGGGAGCTGTTTTTT.

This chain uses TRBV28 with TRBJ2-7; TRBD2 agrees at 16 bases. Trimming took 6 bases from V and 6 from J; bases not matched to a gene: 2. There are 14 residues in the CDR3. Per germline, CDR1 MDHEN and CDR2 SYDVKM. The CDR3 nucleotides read TGTGCCAGCAGGGGGACTAGCGGGAGGGGCGAGCAGTACTTC. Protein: CASRGTSGRGEQYF.

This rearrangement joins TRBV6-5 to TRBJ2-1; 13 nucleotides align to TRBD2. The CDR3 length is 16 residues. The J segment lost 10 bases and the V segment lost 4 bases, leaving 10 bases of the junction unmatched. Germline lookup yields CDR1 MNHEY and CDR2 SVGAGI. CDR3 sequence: CASSFRTSGRAEEQFF. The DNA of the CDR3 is TGTGCCAGCAGTTTCCGAACTAGCGGGAGGGCCGAAGAGCAGTTCTTC.

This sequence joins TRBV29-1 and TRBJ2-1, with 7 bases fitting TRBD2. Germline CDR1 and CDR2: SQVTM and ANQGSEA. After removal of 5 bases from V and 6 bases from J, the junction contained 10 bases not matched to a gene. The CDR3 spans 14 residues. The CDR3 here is CSVRASGTFNEQFF. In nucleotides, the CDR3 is TGCAGCGTTCGGGCCAGCGGGACGTTCAATGAGCAGTTCTTC.

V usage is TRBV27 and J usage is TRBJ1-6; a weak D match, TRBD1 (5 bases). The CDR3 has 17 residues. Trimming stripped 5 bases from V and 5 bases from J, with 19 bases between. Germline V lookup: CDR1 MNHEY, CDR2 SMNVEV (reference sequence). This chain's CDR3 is CASSPLYGPDNNSPLHF. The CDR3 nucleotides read TGTGCCAGCAGTCCACTATACGGACCGGACAATAATTCACCCCTCCACTTT.

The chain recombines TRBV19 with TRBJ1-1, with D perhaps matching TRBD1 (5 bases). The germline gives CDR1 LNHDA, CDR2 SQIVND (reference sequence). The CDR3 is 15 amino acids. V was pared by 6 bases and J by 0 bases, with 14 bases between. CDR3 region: CASRVRGGMNTEAFF. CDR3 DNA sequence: TGTGCCAGTAGGGTCCGGGGGGGAATGAACACTGAAGCTTTCTTT.

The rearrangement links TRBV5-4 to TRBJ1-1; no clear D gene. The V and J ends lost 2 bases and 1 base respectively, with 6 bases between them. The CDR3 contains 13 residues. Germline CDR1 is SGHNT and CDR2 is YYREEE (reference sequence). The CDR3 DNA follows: TGTGCCAGCAGCTTACCACAGAACACTGAAGCTTTCTTT. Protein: CASSLPQNTEAFF.

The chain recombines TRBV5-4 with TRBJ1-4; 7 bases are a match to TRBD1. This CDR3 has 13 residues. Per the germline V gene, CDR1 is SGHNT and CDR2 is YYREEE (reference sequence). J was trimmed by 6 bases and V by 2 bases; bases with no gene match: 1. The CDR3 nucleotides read TGTGCCAGCAGCTTTGGGACAGATGAAAAACTGTTTTTT. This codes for CASSFGTDEKLFF.

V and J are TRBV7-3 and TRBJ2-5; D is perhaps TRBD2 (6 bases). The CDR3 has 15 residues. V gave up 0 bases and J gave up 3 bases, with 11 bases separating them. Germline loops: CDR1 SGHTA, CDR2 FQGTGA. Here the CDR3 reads CASSLTGGEEETQYF. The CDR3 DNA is TGTGCCAGCAGCTTAACGGGAGGTGAAGAAGAGACCCAGTACTTC.

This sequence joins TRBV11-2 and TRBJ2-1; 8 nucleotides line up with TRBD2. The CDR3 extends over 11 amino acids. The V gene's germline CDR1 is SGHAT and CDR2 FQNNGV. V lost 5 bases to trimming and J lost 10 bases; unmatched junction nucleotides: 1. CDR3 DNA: TGTGCCAGCAGCGGGACTAGAGAGCAGTTCTTC. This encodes CASSGTREQFF. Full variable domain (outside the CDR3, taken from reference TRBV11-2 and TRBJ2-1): EAGVAQSPRYKIIEKRQSVAFWCNPISGHATLYWYQQILGQGPKLLIQFQNNGVVDDSQLPKDRFSAERLKGVDSTLKIQPAKLEDSAVYLCASSGTREQFFGPGTRLTVL.

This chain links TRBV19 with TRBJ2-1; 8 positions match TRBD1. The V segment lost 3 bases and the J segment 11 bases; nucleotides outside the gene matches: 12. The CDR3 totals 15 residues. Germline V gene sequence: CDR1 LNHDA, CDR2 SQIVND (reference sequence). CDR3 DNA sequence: TGTGCCAGTAGTATTAGTGGACAGGGCTCTCCGAAGCAGTTCTTC. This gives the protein CASSISGQGSPKQFF.

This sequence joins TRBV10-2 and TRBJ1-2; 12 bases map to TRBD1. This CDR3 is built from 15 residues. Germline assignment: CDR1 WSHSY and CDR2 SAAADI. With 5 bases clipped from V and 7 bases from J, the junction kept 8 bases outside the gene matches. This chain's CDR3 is CASSIPGQGASGYTF. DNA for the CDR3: TGCGCCAGCAGTATACCGGGACAGGGGGCTTCTGGCTACACCTTC.

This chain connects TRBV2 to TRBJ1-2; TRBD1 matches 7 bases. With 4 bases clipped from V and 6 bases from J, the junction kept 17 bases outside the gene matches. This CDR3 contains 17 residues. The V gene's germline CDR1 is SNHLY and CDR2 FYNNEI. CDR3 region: CASSVRRTGGQLDGYTF. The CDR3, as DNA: TGTGCCAGCAGTGTCCGGAGGACAGGAGGACAACTCGATGGCTACACCTTC.

The CDR3 bases are TGCGCCAGCAGCTTGGCGGGTCACGAGCAGTACTTC. The encoded protein is CASSLAGHEQYF. The chain couples TRBV5-1 to TRBJ2-7; D ambiguous. The V gene lost 0 bases and the J gene lost 5 bases, with 6 bases spanning the gap. The CDR3 is 12 amino acids. Per germline, CDR1 SGHRS and CDR2 YFSETQ.